A selection of T cell receptor beta chains follows, all from one sample in a study of tumor-infiltrating lymphocytes in primary liver carcinoma. One entry per CDR3 protein results from TCRdb running MiXCR on the multiplex PCR reads. This repertoire shows about 310,000 distinct CDR3 sequences, nearly 60% found once; its top ten account for approximately 17%. Sequenced material: peripheral blood. Every receptor here comes from a woman aged 25 to 45 with primary liver carcinoma and hepatitis B virus infection. Each CDR3 is given with its conserved first and last residue. Fields, in order: V gene, J gene, D gene, clone size, CDR3 protein, CDR3 DNA. D genes are given only for firm matches. Expanded clones are given a class, and other clones once, few, many or no size at all.

v_gene: TRBV6-2/TRBV6-3
j_gene: TRBJ2-2
d_gene: -
abundance: -
CDR3aa: CASSLGRGITGELFF
CDR3nt: TGTGCCAGCAGTTTGGGGAGAGGAATCACCGGGGAGCTGTTTTTT

v_gene: TRBV5-1
j_gene: TRBJ2-3
d_gene: -
abundance: few
CDR3aa: CASSLDAGPDTQYF
CDR3nt: TGCGCCAGCAGCTTGGATGCAGGCCCAGATACGCAGTATTTT

v_gene: TRBV6-2/TRBV6-3
j_gene: TRBJ1-5
d_gene: -
abundance: many
CDR3aa: CASRRDSNQPQHF
CDR3nt: TGTGCCAGCAGGAGGGATAGCAATCAGCCCCAGCATTTT

v_gene: TRBV12-3/TRBV12-4
j_gene: TRBJ1-3
d_gene: -
abundance: few
CDR3aa: CASRVESSGNTIYF
CDR3nt: TGTGCCAGCCGGGTGGAGTCTTCGGGAAACACCATATATTTT

v_gene: TRBV29-1
j_gene: TRBJ2-3
d_gene: TRBD2
abundance: many
CDR3aa: CSAWMGLAQASTDTQYF
CDR3nt: TGCAGCGCATGGATGGGACTAGCGCAAGCTAGCACAGATACGCAGTATTTT

v_gene: TRBV4-2
j_gene: TRBJ2-1
d_gene: -
abundance: -
CDR3aa: CASSQDRGGSSHNEQFF
CDR3nt: TGCGCCAGCAGCCAAGATCGTGGAGGGAGCTCCCACAATGAGCAGTTCTTC

v_gene: TRBV6-1
j_gene: TRBJ1-1
d_gene: -
abundance: -
CDR3aa: CALARNTEAFF
CDR3nt: TGTGCATTAGCGAGGAACACTGAAGCTTTCTTT

v_gene: TRBV30
j_gene: TRBJ2-7
d_gene: -
abundance: once
CDR3aa: CAWSVSPRYEQYF
CDR3nt: TGTGCCTGGAGTGTAAGTCCGAGGTACGAGCAGTACTTC

v_gene: TRBV11-2
j_gene: TRBJ2-3
d_gene: -
abundance: -
CDR3aa: CASSFAYVDTQYF
CDR3nt: TGTGCTAGCAGCTTCGCCTATGTTGATACGCAGTATTTT

v_gene: TRBV28
j_gene: TRBJ1-6
d_gene: -
abundance: -
CDR3aa: CASKQSSYNSPIHF
CDR3nt: TGTGCCAGCAAACAGAGCTCCTATAATTCACCCATCCACTTT

v_gene: TRBV7-8
j_gene: TRBJ2-7
d_gene: -
abundance: -
CDR3aa: CTSSPLKRGYEQYF
CDR3nt: TGTACCAGCAGCCCTTTAAAACGCGGCTACGAGCAGTACTTC

v_gene: TRBV10-3
j_gene: TRBJ2-7
d_gene: -
abundance: few
CDR3aa: CAISENYEQYF
CDR3nt: TGTGCCATCAGTGAGAACTACGAGCAGTACTTC

v_gene: TRBV30
j_gene: TRBJ2-7
d_gene: TRBD2
abundance: -
CDR3aa: CAWRNIAGSSYEQYF
CDR3nt: TGTGCCTGGAGAAATATAGCGGGGAGCTCCTACGAGCAGTACTTC